The entry that follows covers one T cell receptor (beta chain) sequence. This clonotype was observed a few times. Its cognate antigen has yet to be identified. Per-nucleotide qualities are absent, and no much larger clonotype sits a single base away. The data derive from a study of T-cell memory formation after mild COVID-19 (TCRdb year 2021). Study-wide context: Most TCR sequence clusters were specific to one of the two donors. In a couple of donors, T-cell clones that expanded and contracted after mild COVID-19 were tracked by sequencing TCRalpha and TCRbeta repertoires over time. Two young, previously healthy adult volunteers, one female and one male, were included in the cohort.

Beyond this particular receptor, the publication reports: SARS-CoV-2 specificity of the second-wave clones peaking on day 37 was not confirmed. Clones contracting from day 15 to 85 had balanced CD4/CD8 phenotypes, while a second wave expanding from day 15 to 37 was biased towards CD4+. Contracting CD4+ clones were found mainly in CM and EM memory subsets, while CD8+ clones were enriched in EMRA. Some responding clones were detected in pre-infection memory, which suggested that pre-existing cross-reactive memory T cells had joined the SARS-CoV-2 response. Only a couple of mild cases were covered by the study, and larger cohorts that include severe cases with pre-infection samples were considered necessary.

Sequencing used an Illumina NovaSeq 6000. Using 5'RACE with constant-segment primers, TCRalpha and TCRbeta cDNA libraries were constructed, with sample barcodes and unique molecular identifiers added in the process. Trizol reagent was used to extract RNA from every sample. Amplification of the libraries took two PCR steps, and the second step added a second sample barcode plus Illumina TruSeq adapters. Libraries were sequenced on an Illumina NovaSeq with 2 x 150 bp paired-end reads. In the source study's methods: The reads were demultiplexed and collapsed into UMI-guided consensus sequences using migec v1.2.7. Using mixcr v2.1.11, UMI consensuses were aligned to TRA and TRB V and J templates and then assembled into clonotypes. Expanded or contracted clonotypes were those called significant by both edgeR and NoisET, with noise models trained on biological replicates. edgeR calls used a false discovery rate-adjusted p below 0.01 and a log2 fold-change threshold of 1. As an exploratory analysis of dynamics, PCA with hierarchical clustering was applied to max-normalized trajectories of the 1000 most abundant clonotypes. Separately sequenced CD4+ and CD8+ repertoires were used to assign the CD4 or CD8 phenotype of responding clones. Starting from the raw public reads, TCRdb applied fastp trimming at Q25, assembled clones with MiXCR and retained in-frame beta chains. For every CDR3 protein sequence, its rows merge into one entry that carries the most common genes and DNA. These V and J calls rely on TCRdb rather than the paper's analysis. This sample gives about 120,000 distinct CDR3 sequences in total; 16% of them show up just once. Together, the top ten hold 11% to 15% of the sample.

Ficoll-Paque density gradient centrifugation was the method used to isolate PBMCs. Sequenced material: PBMCs or a T cell subset sorted from them (not recorded which). The receptor was isolated from an adult woman who had mild COVID-19 (a few samples of this study predate the infection). The sample titles of this study are shuffled in the database, so cell type and time point are left out; the donor was told from shared clones.

The nucleotides read TGCGCCAGCAACGGGGGAGGGGTTGAGGATGAGCAGTTCTTC. The translation is CASNGGGVEDEQFF. The V and J segments used are TRBV5-1 and TRBJ2-1, with 7 junctional bases fitting TRBD2. The CDR3, from cysteine to phenylalanine, totals 14 residues. Only the CDR3 portion is preserved as DNA: 42 bases, with reading frame beginning at the first base. V loses 6 bases at its end and J loses 8 bases; junction bases beyond the gene matches: 11. CDR1 is given as SGHRS and CDR2 as YFSETQ, both from the germline V gene.